Listed below are T cell receptor beta chains from one sample, sequenced in a study of post-analysis software for immune sequencing data. TCRdb fed the PCR reads into MiXCR, producing one record per CDR3 protein. This sample carries about 770,000 distinct CDR3 sequences, around 42% of them seen once, and the ten largest clones take approximately 4.4%. Sequencing was done on a sample of blood. The receptors derive from a girl aged 10 to 17 with multiple sclerosis. Both conserved end residues are trimmed from each CDR3. Each record gives: D gene, J gene, V gene, CDR3 protein. The D gene is left open where the match is weak.

D: -
J: TRBJ2-7
V: TRBV6-5
CDR3: ASSRTDIGHEQY

D: -
J: TRBJ2-3
V: TRBV20-1
CDR3: SASGLRPLADTQY

D: -
J: TRBJ2-3
V: TRBV7-9
CDR3: ASSSDIPQY

D: TRBD2
J: TRBJ2-7
V: TRBV28
CDR3: ASSSSGRRSYEQY

D: TRBD2
J: TRBJ2-7
V: TRBV20-1
CDR3: SARAVAGGEQY

D: -
J: TRBJ1-2
V: TRBV7-9
CDR3: ASSLARDYGYT

D: -
J: TRBJ2-5
V: TRBV15
CDR3: ATSRVRGNLGHNEQY

D: -
J: TRBJ2-7
V: TRBV27
CDR3: ASKGLLPGEQY

D: -
J: TRBJ2-7
V: TRBV7-9
CDR3: ATNSGRTYEQY

D: TRBD1
J: TRBJ1-1
V: TRBV12-3/TRBV12-4
CDR3: ASRPGTGASAEAF

D: -
J: TRBJ1-2
V: TRBV24-1
CDR3: ATSDGHVLGYT

D: -
J: TRBJ1-1
V: TRBV12-3/TRBV12-4
CDR3: ASRTGPNTEAF

D: -
J: TRBJ2-5
V: TRBV20-1
CDR3: SAWTRGIETQY

D: -
J: TRBJ2-3
V: TRBV4-3
CDR3: ASSQDRLPTDTQY

D: -
J: TRBJ2-7
V: TRBV30
CDR3: AWSQSSYEQY

D: -
J: TRBJ1-4
V: TRBV12-3/TRBV12-4
CDR3: ASRPPGTDNEKLF

D: -
J: TRBJ1-2
V: TRBV10-3
CDR3: AISESRGYYGYT

D: TRBD1
J: TRBJ2-7
V: TRBV29-1
CDR3: SVEEQGRTYEQY

D: TRBD2
J: TRBJ2-3
V: TRBV6-6
CDR3: ASSYRPSGSTDTQY

D: TRBD1
J: TRBJ2-1
V: TRBV7-3
CDR3: ASSLGGTGVEVQF

D: TRBD2
J: TRBJ2-5
V: TRBV7-2
CDR3: ASSLESSGTETQY

D: -
J: TRBJ1-2
V: TRBV29-1
CDR3: SVLMNGYT

D: TRBD2
J: TRBJ2-7
V: TRBV20-1
CDR3: SARGGTSYEQY

D: -
J: TRBJ1-5
V: TRBV15
CDR3: ATSRDPMVSRQPQH

D: TRBD2
J: -
V: TRBV27
CDR3: ASSVIGTSAYEQY

D: -
J: TRBJ2-1
V: TRBV2
CDR3: AGLDGNGVLSYNEQF

D: -
J: TRBJ2-1
V: TRBV29-1
CDR3: SVEETKINEQF

D: -
J: TRBJ2-3
V: TRBV7-2
CDR3: ASSPRGGSFPVTQY

D: -
J: TRBJ1-4
V: TRBV5-1
CDR3: ASSHQSGTDEKLF

D: TRBD1
J: TRBJ1-2
V: TRBV5-1
CDR3: ASSLLKLSDRRPSTGYT

D: -
J: TRBJ2-1
V: TRBV4-3
CDR3: ASSQGVGGNEQF

D: -
J: TRBJ2-1
V: TRBV28
CDR3: ASSLWGGYYNEQF

D: TRBD2
J: TRBJ2-7
V: TRBV6-6
CDR3: ASRITSGSSYEQY

D: TRBD2
J: TRBJ2-1
V: TRBV3-1
CDR3: ASSRQAGRHNEQF

D: TRBD1
J: TRBJ1-2
V: TRBV6-5
CDR3: ASKGQTYGYT

D: TRBD2
J: TRBJ2-3
V: TRBV29-1
CDR3: SVGSGNTDTQY

D: -
J: TRBJ2-4
V: TRBV11-2
CDR3: AGSLISSKNIQY

D: -
J: TRBJ2-1
V: TRBV3-1
CDR3: ASSQDRLAYNEQF

D: -
J: TRBJ2-3
V: TRBV9
CDR3: ASSVGRTDTQY

D: TRBD2
J: TRBJ2-7
V: TRBV20-1
CDR3: SARALLASGNAEQY

D: -
J: TRBJ1-5
V: TRBV29-1
CDR3: SVTHGGNQPQH

D: TRBD1
J: TRBJ1-2
V: TRBV20-1
CDR3: SASPGQGARGYGYT

D: -
J: TRBJ2-7
V: TRBV7-9
CDR3: ASSPRVPSYEQY

D: -
J: TRBJ2-1
V: TRBV12-3/TRBV12-4
CDR3: ASSTRRLPYNEQF

D: TRBD2
J: TRBJ2-1
V: TRBV7-3
CDR3: ASSLTRTSGNEQF

D: TRBD2
J: TRBJ2-5
V: TRBV5-1
CDR3: ASSPGGTSPRKTQY

D: -
J: TRBJ1-2
V: TRBV7-3
CDR3: ASSLTSGAYGYT

D: -
J: TRBJ1-5
V: TRBV20-1
CDR3: SASQGSGSQPQH

D: TRBD2
J: TRBJ2-5
V: TRBV2
CDR3: ASSEEAGRGETQY

D: -
J: TRBJ2-7
V: TRBV5-1
CDR3: ASSVTSGYEQY

D: -
J: TRBJ2-5
V: TRBV27
CDR3: ASSSLTEYQETQY

D: -
J: TRBJ2-5
V: TRBV4-2
CDR3: ASSQDMGEQY

D: -
J: TRBJ2-4
V: TRBV3-1
CDR3: ASSQEKWENIQY

D: -
J: TRBJ1-1
V: TRBV3-1
CDR3: ASSEPLTTEAF